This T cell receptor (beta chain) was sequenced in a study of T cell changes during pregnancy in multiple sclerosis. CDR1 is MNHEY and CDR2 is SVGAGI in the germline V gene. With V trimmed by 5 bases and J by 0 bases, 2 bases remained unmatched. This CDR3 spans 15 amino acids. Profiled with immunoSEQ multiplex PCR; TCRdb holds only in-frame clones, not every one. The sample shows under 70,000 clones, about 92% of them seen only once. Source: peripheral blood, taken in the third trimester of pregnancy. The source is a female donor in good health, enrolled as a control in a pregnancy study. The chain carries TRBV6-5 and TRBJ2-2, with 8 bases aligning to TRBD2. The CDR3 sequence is CASSRGGPNTGELFF. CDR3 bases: TGTGCCAGCAGTCGGGGGGGCCCGAACACCGGGGAGCTGTTTTTT.